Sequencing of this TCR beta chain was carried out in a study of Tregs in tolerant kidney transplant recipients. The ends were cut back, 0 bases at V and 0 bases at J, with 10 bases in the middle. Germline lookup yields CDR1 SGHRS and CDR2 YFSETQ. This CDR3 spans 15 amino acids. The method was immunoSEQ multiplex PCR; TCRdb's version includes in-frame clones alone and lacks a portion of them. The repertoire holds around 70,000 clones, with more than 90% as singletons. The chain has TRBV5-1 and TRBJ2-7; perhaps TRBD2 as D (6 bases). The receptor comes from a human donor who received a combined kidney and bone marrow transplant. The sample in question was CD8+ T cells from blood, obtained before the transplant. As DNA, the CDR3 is TGCGCCAGCAGCTTGGTTGGGGGGAGCTCCTACGAGCAGTACTTC. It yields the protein CASSLVGGSSYEQYF.